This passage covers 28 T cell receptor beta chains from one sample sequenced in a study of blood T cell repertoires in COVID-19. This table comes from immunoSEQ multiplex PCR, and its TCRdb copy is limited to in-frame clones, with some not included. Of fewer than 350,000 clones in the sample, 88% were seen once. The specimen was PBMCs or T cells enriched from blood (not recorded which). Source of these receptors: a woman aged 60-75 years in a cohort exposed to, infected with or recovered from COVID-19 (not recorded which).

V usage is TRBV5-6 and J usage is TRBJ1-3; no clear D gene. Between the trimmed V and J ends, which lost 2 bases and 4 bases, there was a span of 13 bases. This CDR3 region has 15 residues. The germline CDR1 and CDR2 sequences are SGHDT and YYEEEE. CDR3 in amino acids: CASSFRGISGNTIYF. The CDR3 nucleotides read TGTGCCAGCAGCTTCCGAGGGATCTCGGGAAACACCATATATTTT.

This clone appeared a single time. The CDR3 here is CASSPPRGIAYEQYF. The CDR3 nucleotides read TGTGCCAGCTCACCACCACGAGGGATAGCTTACGAGCAGTACTTC. V gene TRBV18 combines with J gene TRBJ2-7; D might be TRBD2 (5 bases). Germline V gene data show CDR1 as KGHSH and CDR2 as LQKENI. There are 15 residues in the CDR3. The V end lost 0 bases, the J end lost 4 bases, and 13 bases lay between the germline ends.

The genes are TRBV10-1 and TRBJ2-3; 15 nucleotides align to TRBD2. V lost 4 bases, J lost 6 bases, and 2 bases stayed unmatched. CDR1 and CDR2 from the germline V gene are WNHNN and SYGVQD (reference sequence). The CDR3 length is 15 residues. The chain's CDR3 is CASSGGTSGRDTQYF. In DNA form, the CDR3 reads TGCGCCAGCAGTGGGGGGACTAGCGGGAGGGATACGCAGTATTTT.

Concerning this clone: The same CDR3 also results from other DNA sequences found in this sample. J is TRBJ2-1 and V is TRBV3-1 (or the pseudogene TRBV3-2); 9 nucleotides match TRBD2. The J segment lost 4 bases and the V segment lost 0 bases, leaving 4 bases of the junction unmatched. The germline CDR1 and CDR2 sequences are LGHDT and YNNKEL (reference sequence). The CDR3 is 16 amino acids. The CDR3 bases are TGTGCCAGCAGCCAAGATCGTCTAGCGGGATACAATGAGCAGTTCTTC. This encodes CASSQDRLAGYNEQFF.

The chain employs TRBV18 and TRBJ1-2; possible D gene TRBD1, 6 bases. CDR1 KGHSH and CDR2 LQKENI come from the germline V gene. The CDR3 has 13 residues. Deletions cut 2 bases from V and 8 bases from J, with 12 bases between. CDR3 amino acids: CASSPGTSRGYTF. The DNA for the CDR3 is TGTGCCAGCTCACCAGGGACATCGAGAGGCTACACCTTC. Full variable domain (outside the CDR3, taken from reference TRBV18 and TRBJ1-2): NAGVMQNPRHLVRRRGQEARLRCSPMKGHSHVYWYRQLPEEGLKFMVYLQKENIIDESGMPKERFSAEFPKEGPSILRIQQVVRGDSAAYFCASSPGTSRGYTFGSGTRLTVV.

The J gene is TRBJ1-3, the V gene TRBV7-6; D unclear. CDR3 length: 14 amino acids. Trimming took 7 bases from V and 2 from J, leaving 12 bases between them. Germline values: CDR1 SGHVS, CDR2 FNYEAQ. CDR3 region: CASMTSGAGNTIYF. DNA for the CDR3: TGTGCCAGCATGACGTCCGGGGCTGGAAACACCATATATTTT.

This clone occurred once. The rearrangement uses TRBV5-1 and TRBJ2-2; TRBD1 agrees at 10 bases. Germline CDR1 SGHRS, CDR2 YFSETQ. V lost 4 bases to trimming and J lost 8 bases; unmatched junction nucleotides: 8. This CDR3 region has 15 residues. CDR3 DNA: TGCGCCAGCAGCCCCGGGACAGGGGTTAAGGGGGAGCTGTTTTTT. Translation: CASSPGTGVKGELFF.

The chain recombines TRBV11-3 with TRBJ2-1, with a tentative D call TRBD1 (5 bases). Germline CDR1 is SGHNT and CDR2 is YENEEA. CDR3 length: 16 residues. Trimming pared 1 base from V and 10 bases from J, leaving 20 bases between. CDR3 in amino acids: CASSLAGDSPHREQFF. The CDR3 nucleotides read TGTGCCAGCAGCTTAGCCGGAGATTCCCCGCACAGGGAGCAGTTCTTC.

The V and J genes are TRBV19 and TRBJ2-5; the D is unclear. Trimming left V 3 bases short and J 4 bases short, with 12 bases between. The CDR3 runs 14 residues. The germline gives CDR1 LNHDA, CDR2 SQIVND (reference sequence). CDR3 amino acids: CASSIEATRETQYF. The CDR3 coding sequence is TGTGCCAGTAGTATTGAGGCAACCCGAGAGACCCAGTACTTC.

The CDR3 is CASSWALNQPQHF. The CDR3, as DNA: TGTGCCAGCAGTTGGGCGCTCAATCAGCCCCAGCATTTT. This sequence joins TRBV6-5 and TRBJ1-5; D remains unclear. V gave up 4 bases and J gave up 3 bases, with 7 bases separating them. Germline V gene lookup returns CDR1 MNHEY and CDR2 SVGAGI. There are 13 residues in the CDR3.

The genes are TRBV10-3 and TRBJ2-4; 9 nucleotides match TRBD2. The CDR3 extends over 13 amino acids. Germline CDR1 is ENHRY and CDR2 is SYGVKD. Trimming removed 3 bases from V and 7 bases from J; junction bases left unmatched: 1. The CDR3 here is CAISETSGNIQYF. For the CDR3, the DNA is TGTGCCATCAGTGAAACTAGCGGGAACATTCAGTACTTC.

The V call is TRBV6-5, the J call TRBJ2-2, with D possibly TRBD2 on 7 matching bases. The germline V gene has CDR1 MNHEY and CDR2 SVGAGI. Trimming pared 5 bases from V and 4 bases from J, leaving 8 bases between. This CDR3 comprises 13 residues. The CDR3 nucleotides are TGTGCCAGCAGTAGGGGGGGCACCGGGGAGCTGTTTTTT. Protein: CASSRGGTGELFF.

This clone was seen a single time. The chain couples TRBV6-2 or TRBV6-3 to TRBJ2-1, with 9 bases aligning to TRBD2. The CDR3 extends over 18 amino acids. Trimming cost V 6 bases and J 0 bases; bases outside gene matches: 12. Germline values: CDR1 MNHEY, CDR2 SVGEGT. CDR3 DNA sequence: TGTGCCAGCAGCCCTGGGGAGGGACTAGCTTTCTCCTACAATGAGCAGTTCTTC. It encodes CASSPGEGLAFSYNEQFF.

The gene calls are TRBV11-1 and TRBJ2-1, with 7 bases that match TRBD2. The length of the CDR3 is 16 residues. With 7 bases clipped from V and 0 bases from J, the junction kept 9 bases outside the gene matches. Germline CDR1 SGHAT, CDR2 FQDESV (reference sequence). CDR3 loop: CASTPSGVSSYNEQFF. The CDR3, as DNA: TGTGCCAGCACCCCAAGCGGGGTCAGCTCCTACAATGAGCAGTTCTTC.

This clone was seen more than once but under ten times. This CDR3 is CASSQDGLAGTTDTQYF. CDR3 nucleotide sequence: TGTGCCAGCAGCCAAGATGGACTAGCGGGGACCACAGATACGCAGTATTTT. V and J are TRBV3-1 (or the pseudogene TRBV3-2) and TRBJ2-3; 12 bases fit TRBD2. This CDR3 is 17 amino acids long. The V segment lost 0 bases and the J segment 2 bases; nucleotides outside the gene matches: 3. Germline loops: CDR1 LGHDT, CDR2 YNNKEL (reference sequence).

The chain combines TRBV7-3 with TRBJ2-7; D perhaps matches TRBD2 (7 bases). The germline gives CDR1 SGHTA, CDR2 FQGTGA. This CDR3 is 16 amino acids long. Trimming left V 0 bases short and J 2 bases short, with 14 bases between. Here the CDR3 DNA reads TGTGCCAGCAGCTTAACGGGGGCTAGCGGTACCTACGAGCAGTACTTC. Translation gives CASSLTGASGTYEQYF. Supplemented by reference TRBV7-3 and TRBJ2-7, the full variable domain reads GAGVSQTPSNKVTEKGKYVELRCDPISGHTALYWYRQSLGQGPEFLIYFQGTGAADDSGLPNDRFFAVRPEGSVSTLKIQRTERGDSAVYLCASSLTGASGTYEQYFGPGTRLTVT.

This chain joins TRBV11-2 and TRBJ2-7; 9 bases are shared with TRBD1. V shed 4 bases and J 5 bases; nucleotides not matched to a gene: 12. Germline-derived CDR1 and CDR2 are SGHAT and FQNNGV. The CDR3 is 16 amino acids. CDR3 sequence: CASSWGRSTGGNEQYF. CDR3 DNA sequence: TGTGCCAGCAGCTGGGGGCGATCGACAGGGGGAAACGAGCAGTACTTC.

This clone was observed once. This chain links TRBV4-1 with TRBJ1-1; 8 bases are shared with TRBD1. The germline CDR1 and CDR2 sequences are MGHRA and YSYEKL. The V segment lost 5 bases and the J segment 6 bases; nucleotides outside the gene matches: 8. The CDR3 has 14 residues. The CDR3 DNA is TGCGCCAGCAGCAGTACAGGGGGTTTTTCTGAAGCTTTCTTT. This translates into CASSSTGGFSEAFF.

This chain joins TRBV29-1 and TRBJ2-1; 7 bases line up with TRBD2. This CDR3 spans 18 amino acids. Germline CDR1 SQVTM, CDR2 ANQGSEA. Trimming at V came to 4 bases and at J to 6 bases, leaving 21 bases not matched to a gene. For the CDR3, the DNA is TGCAGCGTTGGGGCGGTATTCCGCGGGAGAATTGGAATCAATGAGCAGTTCTTC. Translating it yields CSVGAVFRGRIGINEQFF.

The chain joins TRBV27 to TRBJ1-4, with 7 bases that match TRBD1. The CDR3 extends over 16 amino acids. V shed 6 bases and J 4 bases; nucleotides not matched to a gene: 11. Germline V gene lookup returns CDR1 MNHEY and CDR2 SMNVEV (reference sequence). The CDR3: CASRPGTAPGNEKLFF. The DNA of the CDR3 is TGTGCCAGCAGGCCCGGGACAGCCCCCGGTAATGAAAAACTGTTTTTT.

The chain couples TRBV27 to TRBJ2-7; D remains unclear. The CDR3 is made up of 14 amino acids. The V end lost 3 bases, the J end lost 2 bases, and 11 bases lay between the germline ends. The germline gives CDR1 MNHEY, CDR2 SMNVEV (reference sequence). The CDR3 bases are TGTGCCAGCAGTTTGGAGCAGCACCCCTACGAGCAGTACTTC. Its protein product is CASSLEQHPYEQYF.

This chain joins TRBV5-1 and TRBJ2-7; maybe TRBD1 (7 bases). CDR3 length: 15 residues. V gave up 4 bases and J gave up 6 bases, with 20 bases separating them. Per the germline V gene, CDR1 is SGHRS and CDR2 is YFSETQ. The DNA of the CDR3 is TGCGCCAGCAGCCCTGGAGGCGGGACAGTCGTCGAGCAGTACTTC. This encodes CASSPGGGTVVEQYF.

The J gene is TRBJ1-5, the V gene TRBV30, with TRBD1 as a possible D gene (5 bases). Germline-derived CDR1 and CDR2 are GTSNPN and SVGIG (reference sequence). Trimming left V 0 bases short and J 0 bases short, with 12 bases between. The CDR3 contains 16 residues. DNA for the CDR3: TGTGCCTGGAGTGTACGGGGAGGGGTTAGCAATCAGCCCCAGCATTTT. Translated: CAWSVRGGVSNQPQHF.

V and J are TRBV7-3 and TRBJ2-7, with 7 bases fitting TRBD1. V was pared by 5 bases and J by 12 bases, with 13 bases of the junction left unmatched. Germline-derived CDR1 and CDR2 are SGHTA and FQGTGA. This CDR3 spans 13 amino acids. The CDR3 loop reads CASSPTGVNALYF. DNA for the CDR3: TGTGCCAGCAGCCCAACAGGGGTGAATGCTTTGTACTTC.

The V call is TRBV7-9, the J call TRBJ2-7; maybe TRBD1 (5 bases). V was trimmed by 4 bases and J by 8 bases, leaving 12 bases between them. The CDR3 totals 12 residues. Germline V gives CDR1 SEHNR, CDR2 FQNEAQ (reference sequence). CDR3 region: CASSYDRTKQYF. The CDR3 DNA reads TGTGCCAGCAGCTATGACAGAACAAAGCAGTACTTC.

The CDR3 DNA reads TGTGCCAGCAGTTACGGGGAAAGAGGGATTGGCTACACCTTC. Encoded protein: CASSYGERGIGYTF. V gene TRBV6-5 combines with J gene TRBJ1-2, with D uncertain. Trimming took off 2 bases at V and 7 bases at J, with 14 bases between the two ends. CDR3 length: 14 residues. Germline assignment: CDR1 MNHEY and CDR2 SVGAGI.

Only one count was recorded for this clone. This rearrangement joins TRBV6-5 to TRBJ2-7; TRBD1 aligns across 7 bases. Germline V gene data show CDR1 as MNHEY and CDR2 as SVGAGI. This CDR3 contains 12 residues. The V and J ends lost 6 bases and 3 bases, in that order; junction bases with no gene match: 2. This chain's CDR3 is CASRRQGYEQYF. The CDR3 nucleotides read TGTGCCAGCAGGAGACAGGGCTACGAGCAGTACTTC.

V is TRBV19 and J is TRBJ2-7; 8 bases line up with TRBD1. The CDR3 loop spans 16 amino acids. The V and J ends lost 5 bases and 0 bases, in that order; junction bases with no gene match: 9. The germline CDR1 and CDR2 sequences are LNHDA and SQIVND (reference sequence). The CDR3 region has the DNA TGTGCCAGTAGTCCCAGACAGGGGTTCCTCTCCTACGAGCAGTACTTC. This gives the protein CASSPRQGFLSYEQYF.